This entry describes one TCR beta chain. The data were taken from a study of OX40 agonist ivuxolimab in advanced cancers. Overall study: Checkpoint inhibitors had been given previously to approximately 41% of patients.

Repertoires were generated with immunoSEQ multiplex PCR, while TCRdb's copy carries only in-frame clones and drops some. Here the sample spans approximately 24,000 clones, 79% being singletons. With 4 bases removed from V and 0 bases from J, the gap between germline ends came to 13 bases. This CDR3 contains 16 residues. The germline V gene encodes CDR1 SEHNR and CDR2 FQNEAQ (reference sequence). Sequenced material: CD4+ or CD8+ T cells sorted from blood, taken in a trial of the OX40 agonist ivuxolimab. This receptor was identified in an adult with an advanced solid tumor such as melanoma, head and neck, liver or kidney cancer. V is TRBV7-9 and J is TRBJ2-1; D might be TRBD1 or TRBD2, each matching 5 bases. CDR3 protein: CASSSLVGDSYNEQFF. The CDR3 DNA reads TGTGCCAGCAGCTCCTTAGTGGGGGACTCCTACAATGAGCAGTTCTTC.